What follows are 3 T cell receptor beta chains derived from one specimen sequenced in a study of cytomegalovirus exposure and HLA in healthy donors. Both 60 Vbeta primers and 13 Jbeta primers went into the PCR. Profiling relied on immunoSEQ multiplex PCR, and the TCRdb table lists in-frame clones only, not all of them. The repertoire holds roughly 160,000 clones, with around 79% as singletons. Material for sequencing was PBMCs. The origin of the receptors is a man in his forties in good health and CMV-seronegative.

CDR3 in DNA: TGCGCCAGCAGCACCGGGAAGGCAACGGCTTTCTTT. It encodes CASSTGKATAFF. The chain joins TRBV5-1 to TRBJ1-1; the D is unclear. Germline V gene data show CDR1 as SGHRS and CDR2 as YFSETQ. The CDR3 covers 12 residues. Trimming took off 4 bases at V and 11 bases at J, with 15 bases between the two ends.

The chain is built from TRBV19 and TRBJ2-1; weak D call: TRBD1 (6 bases). From germline, CDR1 is LNHDA and CDR2 SQIVND (reference sequence). Deletions cut 7 bases from V and 0 bases from J, with 13 bases between. This CDR3 has 15 residues. CDR3 sequence: CASTRDTGSYNEQFF. The CDR3 nucleotides read TGTGCCAGTACCCGGGACACCGGCTCCTACAATGAGCAGTTCTTC. Full variable domain (missing parts from reference TRBV19 and TRBJ2-1): DGGITQSPKYLFRKEGQNVTLSCEQNLNHDAMYWYRQDPGQGLRLIYYSQIVNDFQKGDIAEGYSVSREKKESFPLTVTSAQKNPTAFYLCASTRDTGSYNEQFFGPGTRLTVL.

This clone has just a few counts. The chain links TRBV6-4 to TRBJ2-6; TRBD1 matches at 7 bases. This CDR3 contains 17 residues. From germline, CDR1 is MRHNA and CDR2 SNTAGT. Trimming removed 4 bases from V and 1 base from J; junction bases left unmatched: 7. CDR3 nucleotides: TGTGCCAGCAGTGGAACAGGGGTTGGATCTGGGGCCAACGTCCTGACTTTC. This sequence encodes CASSGTGVGSGANVLTF.